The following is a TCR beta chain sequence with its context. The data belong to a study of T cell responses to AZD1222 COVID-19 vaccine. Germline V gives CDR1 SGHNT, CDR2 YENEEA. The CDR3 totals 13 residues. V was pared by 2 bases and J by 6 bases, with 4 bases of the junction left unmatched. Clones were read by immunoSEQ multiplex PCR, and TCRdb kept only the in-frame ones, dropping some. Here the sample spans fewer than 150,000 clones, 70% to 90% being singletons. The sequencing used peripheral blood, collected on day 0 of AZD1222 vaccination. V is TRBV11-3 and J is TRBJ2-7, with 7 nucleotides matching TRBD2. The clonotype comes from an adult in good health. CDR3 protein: CASSLTSASEQYF. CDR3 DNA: TGTGCCAGCAGCTTAACTAGCGCTTCCGAGCAGTACTTC.